Reported below is one T cell receptor beta chain. This sample was included in a study of blood T cell repertoires in COVID-19. Overall study: Italy, Spain and the United States were the sources of the convalescent and acute COVID-19 samples. Sample material is recorded as cDNA or gDNA derived from T cells, B-cell-depleted T cells, or PBMCs.

CDR3 size: 14 residues. With 6 bases removed from V and 7 bases from J, the gap between germline ends came to 15 bases. Germline CDR1 reads MNHEY; CDR2 reads SVGAGI. Original data processing: Reference gene primer amplification gave nucleated cell count estimates. The protocol was immunoSEQ multiplex PCR, while the TCRdb copy is restricted to in-frame clones and leaves out a portion. V, J and clone size are those of that table, while D and trimming were read from the DNA. Of about 91,000 clones detected, around 88% appear once; the ten largest clones hold about 7.6%. This chain uses TRBV6-5 with TRBJ1-4; a possible D gene is TRBD1 (6 bases). The TCR was taken from a woman in her 70s with acute or convalescent COVID-19. Specimen: peripheral blood. The CDR3 DNA reads as TGTGCCAGCAGCTCACCAGGGGCCGGTGAAAAACTGTTTTTT. Amino acids: CASSSPGAGEKLFF.